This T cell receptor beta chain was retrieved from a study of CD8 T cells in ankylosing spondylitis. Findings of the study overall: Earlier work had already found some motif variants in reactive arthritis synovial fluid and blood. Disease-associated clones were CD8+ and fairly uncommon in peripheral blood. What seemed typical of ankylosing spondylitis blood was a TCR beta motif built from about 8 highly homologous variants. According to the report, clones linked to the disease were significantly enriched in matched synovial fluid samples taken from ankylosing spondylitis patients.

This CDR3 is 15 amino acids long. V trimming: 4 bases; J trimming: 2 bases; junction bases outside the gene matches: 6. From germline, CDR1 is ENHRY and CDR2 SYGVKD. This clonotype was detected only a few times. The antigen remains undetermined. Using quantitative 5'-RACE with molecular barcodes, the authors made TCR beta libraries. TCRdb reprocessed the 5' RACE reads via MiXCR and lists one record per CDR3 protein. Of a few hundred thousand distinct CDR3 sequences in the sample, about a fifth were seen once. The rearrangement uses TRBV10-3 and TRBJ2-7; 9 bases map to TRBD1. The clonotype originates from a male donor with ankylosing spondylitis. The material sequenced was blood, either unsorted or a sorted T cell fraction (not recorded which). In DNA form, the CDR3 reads TGTGCCATCAGTGTGCGGACAGGGGCCCCCTACGAGCAGTACTTC. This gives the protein CAISVRTGAPYEQYF.